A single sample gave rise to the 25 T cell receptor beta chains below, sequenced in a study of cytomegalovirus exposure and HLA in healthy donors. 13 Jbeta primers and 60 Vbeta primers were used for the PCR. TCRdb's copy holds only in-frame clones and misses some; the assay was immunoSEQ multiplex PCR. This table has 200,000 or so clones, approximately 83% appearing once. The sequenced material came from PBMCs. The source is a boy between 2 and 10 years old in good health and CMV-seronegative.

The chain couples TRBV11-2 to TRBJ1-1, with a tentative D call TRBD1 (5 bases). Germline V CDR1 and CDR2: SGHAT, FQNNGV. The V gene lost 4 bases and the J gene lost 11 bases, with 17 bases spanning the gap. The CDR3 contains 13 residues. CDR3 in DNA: TGTGCCAGCAGCTCGGCCGGGGGACCCGATGCTTTCTTT. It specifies CASSSAGGPDAFF.

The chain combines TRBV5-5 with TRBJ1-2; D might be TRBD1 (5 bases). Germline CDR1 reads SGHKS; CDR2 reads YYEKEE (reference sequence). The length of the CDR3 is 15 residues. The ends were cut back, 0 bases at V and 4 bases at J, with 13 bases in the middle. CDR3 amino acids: CASSLGGASSYGYTF. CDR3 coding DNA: TGTGCCAGCAGCTTGGGTGGGGCCTCTTCCTATGGCTACACCTTC.

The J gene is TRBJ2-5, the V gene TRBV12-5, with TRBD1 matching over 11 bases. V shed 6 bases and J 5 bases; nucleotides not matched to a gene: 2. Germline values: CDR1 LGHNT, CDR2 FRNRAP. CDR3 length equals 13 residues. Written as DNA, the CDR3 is TGTGCTAGTGGGGGGACAGGGGGGGAGACCCAGTACTTC. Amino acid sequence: CASGGTGGETQYF.

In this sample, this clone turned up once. The CDR3, as DNA: TGTGCCAGCAGCTTGGGGGGACAGGGGGCGAGCTACACCTTC. It is translated as CASSLGGQGASYTF. V gene TRBV7-8 combines with J gene TRBJ1-2; 12 bases map to TRBD1. Losses at the gene ends were 3 bases for V and 9 bases for J; bases not matched to a gene: 5. This CDR3 has 14 amino acids. Germline CDR1 is SGHVS and CDR2 is FQNEAQ.

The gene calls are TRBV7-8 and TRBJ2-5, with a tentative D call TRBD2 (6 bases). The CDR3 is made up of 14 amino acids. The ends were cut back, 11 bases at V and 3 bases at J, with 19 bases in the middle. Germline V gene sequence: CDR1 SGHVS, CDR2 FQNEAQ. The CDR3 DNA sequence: TGTGCCGGACCAGCTGGTAGCGGCGAAGAGACCCAGTACTTC. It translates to CAGPAGSGEETQYF.

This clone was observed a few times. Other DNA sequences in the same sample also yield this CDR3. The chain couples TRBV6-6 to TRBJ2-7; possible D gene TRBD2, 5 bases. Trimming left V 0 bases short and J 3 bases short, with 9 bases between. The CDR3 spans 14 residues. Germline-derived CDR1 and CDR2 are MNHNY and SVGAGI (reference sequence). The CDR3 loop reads CASSYSGRDYEQYF. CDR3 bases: TGTGCCAGCAGTTACTCCGGACGGGACTACGAGCAGTACTTC.

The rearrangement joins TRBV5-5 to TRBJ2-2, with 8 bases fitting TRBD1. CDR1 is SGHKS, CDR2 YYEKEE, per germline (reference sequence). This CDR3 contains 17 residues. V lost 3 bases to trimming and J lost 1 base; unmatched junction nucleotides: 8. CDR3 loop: CASSWTGIFGNTGELFF. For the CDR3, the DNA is TGTGCCAGCAGCTGGACAGGGATATTCGGGAACACCGGGGAGCTGTTTTTT.

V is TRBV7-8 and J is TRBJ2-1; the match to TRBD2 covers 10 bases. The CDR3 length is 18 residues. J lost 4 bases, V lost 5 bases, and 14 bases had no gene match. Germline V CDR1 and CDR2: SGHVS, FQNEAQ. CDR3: CASSATLDLAGAYNEQFF. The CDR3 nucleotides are TGTGCCAGCAGCGCGACGTTAGACCTAGCGGGGGCTTACAATGAGCAGTTCTTC.

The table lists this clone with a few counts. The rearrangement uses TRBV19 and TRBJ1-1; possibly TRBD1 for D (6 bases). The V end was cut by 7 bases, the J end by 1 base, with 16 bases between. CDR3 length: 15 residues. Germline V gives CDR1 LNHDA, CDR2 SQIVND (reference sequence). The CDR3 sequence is CASTIWGHQNTEAFF. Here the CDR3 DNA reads TGTGCCAGTACCATCTGGGGACACCAGAACACTGAAGCTTTCTTT.

CDR3 in DNA: TGTGCCAGCAGACGGACAGCCTTGAACACTGAAGCTTTCTTT. It codes for CASRRTALNTEAFF. The chain carries TRBV27 and TRBJ1-1; perhaps TRBD1 as D (6 bases). With 6 bases removed from V and 0 bases from J, the gap between germline ends came to 11 bases. This CDR3 has 14 residues. Germline V gene sequence: CDR1 MNHEY, CDR2 SMNVEV (reference sequence).

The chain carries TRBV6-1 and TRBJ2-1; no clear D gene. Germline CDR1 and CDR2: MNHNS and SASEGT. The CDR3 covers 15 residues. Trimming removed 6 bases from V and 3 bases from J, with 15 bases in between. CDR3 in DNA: TGTGCCAGCAGAGTAGCTCCCGAAGGCTACAATGAGCAGTTCTTC. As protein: CASRVAPEGYNEQFF.

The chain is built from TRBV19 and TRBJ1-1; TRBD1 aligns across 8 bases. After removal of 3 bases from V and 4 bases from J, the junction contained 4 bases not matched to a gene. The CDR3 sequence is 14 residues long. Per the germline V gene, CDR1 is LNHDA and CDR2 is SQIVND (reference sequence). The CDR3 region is CASSIRGLVTEAFF. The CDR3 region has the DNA TGTGCCAGTAGTATCAGGGGGCTGGTCACTGAAGCTTTCTTT.

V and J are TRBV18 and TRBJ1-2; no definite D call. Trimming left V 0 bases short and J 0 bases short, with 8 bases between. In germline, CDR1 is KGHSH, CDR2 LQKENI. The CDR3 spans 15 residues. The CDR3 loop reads CASSPPSLTNYGYTF. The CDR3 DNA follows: TGTGCCAGCTCACCACCGAGCTTAACTAACTATGGCTACACCTTC.

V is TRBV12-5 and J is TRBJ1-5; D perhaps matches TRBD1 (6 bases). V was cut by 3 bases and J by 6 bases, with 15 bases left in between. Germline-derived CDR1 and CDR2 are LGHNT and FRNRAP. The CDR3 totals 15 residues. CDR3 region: CASGFGQSFRQPQHF. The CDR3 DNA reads TGTGCTAGTGGTTTCGGACAGTCCTTTCGTCAGCCCCAGCATTTT.

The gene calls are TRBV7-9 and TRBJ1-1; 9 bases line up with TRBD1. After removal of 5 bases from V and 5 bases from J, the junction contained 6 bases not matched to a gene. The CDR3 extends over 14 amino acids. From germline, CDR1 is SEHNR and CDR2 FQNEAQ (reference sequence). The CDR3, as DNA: TGTGCCAGCAGCGCGACAGGGGGAGGGACTGAAGCTTTCTTT. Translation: CASSATGGGTEAFF.

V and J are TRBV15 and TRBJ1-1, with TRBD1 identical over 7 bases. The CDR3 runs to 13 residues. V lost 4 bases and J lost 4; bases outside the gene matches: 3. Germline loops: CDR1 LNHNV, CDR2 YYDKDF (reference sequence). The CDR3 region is CATSTPGGTEAFF. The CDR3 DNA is TGTGCCACCAGCACCCCAGGGGGCACTGAAGCTTTCTTT.

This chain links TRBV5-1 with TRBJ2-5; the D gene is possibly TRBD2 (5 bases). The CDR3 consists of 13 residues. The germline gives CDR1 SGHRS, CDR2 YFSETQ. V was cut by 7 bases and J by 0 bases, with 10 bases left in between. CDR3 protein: CASGYGNQETQYF. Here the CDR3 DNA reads TGCGCCAGCGGGTACGGGAACCAAGAGACCCAGTACTTC.

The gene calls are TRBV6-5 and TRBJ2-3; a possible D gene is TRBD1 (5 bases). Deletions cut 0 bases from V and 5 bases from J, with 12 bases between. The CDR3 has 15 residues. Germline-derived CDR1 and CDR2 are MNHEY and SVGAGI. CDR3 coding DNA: TGTGCCAGCAGTTACTCGGGGCTACACGGAGATACGCAGTATTTT. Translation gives CASSYSGLHGDTQYF.

CDR3 loop: CASSLAGGGNTEAFF. The CDR3, as DNA: TGTGCCAGCAGTTTGGCAGGGGGCGGGAACACTGAAGCTTTCTTT. V usage is TRBV27 and J usage is TRBJ1-1, with TRBD1 matching over 8 bases. This CDR3 region has 15 residues. J was trimmed by 1 base and V by 3 bases; bases with no gene match: 4. CDR1 is MNHEY, CDR2 SMNVEV, per germline (reference sequence).

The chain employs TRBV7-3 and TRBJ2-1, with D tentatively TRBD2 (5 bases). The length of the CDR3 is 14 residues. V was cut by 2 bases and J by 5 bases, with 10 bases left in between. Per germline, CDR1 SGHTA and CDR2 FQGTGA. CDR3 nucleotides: TGTGCCAGCAGCTTAGGGCCAGCGGACAATGAGCAGTTCTTC. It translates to CASSLGPADNEQFF.

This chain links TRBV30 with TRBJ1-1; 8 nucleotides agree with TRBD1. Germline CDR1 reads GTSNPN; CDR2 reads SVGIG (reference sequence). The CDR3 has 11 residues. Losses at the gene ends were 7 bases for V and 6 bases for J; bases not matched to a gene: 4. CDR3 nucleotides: TGTGCCTTAAAGACAGGGGCTGAAGCTTTCTTT. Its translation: CALKTGAEAFF.

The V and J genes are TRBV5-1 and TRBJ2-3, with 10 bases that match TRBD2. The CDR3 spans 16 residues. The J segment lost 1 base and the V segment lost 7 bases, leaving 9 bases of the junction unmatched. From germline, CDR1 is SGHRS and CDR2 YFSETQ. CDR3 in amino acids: CASASGGLAGTDTQYF. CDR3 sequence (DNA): TGCGCCAGCGCTAGCGGGGGCCTCGCGGGCACAGATACGCAGTATTTT. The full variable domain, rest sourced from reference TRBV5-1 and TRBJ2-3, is KAGVTQTPRYLIKTRGQQVTLSCSPISGHRSVSWYQQTPGQGLQFLFEYFSETQRNKGNFPGRFSGRQFSNSRSEMNVSTLELGDSALYLCASASGGLAGTDTQYFGPGTRLTVL.

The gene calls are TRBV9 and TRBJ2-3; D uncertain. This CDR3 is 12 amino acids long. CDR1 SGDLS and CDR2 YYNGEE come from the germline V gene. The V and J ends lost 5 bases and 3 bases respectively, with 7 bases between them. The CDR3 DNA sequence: TGTGCCAGCAGGAACGAGACAGATACGCAGTATTTT. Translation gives CASRNETDTQYF.

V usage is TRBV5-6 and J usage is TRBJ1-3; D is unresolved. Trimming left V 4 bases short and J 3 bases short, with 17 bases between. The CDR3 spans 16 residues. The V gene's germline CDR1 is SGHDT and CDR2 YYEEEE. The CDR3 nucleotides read TGTGCCAGCAGCCCTGACCGAGGGTATAGTGGAAACACCATATATTTT. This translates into CASSPDRGYSGNTIYF. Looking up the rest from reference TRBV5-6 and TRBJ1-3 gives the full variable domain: DAGVTQSPTHLIKTRGQQVTLRCSPKSGHDTVSWYQQALGQGPQFIFQYYEEEERQRGNFPDRFSGHQFPNYSSELNVNALLLGDSALYLCASSPDRGYSGNTIYFGEGSWLTVV.

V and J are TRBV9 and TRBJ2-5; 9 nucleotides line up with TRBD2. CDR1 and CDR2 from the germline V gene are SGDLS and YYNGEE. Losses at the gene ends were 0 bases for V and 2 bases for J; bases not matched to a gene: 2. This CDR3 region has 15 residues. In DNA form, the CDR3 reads TGTGCCAGCAGCGTAGGCGGGGGGGGGCAAGAGACCCAGTACTTC. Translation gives CASSVGGGGQETQYF.